This TCR beta chain was recorded in a study of STAT3 mutations in large granular lymphocyte leukemia. Study context: Around two fifths of treated T-LGLL patients showed hematologic response to immunosuppression. Findings of the study overall: All newly emerging clones after therapy were STAT3 wild type. At least one immunodominant TCR beta clonotype appeared in every T-cell large granular lymphocyte leukemia patient.

Each sample's TCRbeta library yielded on average roughly 41,000 productive templates. Sequencing was performed with immunoSEQ multiplex PCR; in TCRdb, only in-frame clones are kept and a portion is missing. The data show some 9,800 clones, with roughly 90% seen just once and around three fifths held by the top ten. In the case of this clone: Its specificity is not known.

This CDR3 is built from 14 residues. CDR1 MNHEY and CDR2 SMNVEV come from the germline V gene (reference sequence). V lost 5 bases to trimming and J lost 5 bases, with 16 bases between them. The receptor's source is a man in his 60s with T-cell large granular lymphocyte leukemia. Some clones in this sample may be carry-over from other donors' samples. Sequencing input: peripheral blood mononuclear cells. This sequence joins TRBV27 and TRBJ2-7; a possible D gene is TRBD1 (5 bases). The CDR3 spells CASSPSQGFNEQYF. The CDR3 bases are TGTGCCAGCAGTCCCTCCCAGGGTTTCAACGAGCAGTACTTC.